This is a list of T cell receptor beta chains from one sample in a study of blood T cell repertoires in COVID-19. The method was immunoSEQ multiplex PCR; TCRdb's version includes in-frame clones alone and lacks a portion of them. The table shows fewer than 350,000 clones, with about nine tenths occurring only once. Sequences were obtained from PBMCs or T cells enriched from blood (not recorded which). Receptors were obtained from a man between 60 and 75 years old who had recovered from COVID-19. Both conserved end residues are part of each CDR3. A D gene is named only where the DNA matches it firmly. Clone size is stated in some rows and not others, as once, few, many or a class when expanded.

TRBV28	TRBD1	-	15	TRBJ2-7	TGTGCCAGCAGTTTAGCGCTGACAGGGTACTACGAGCAGTACTTC	CASSLALTGYYEQYF
TRBV13	TRBD2	-	18	TRBJ2-7	TGTGCCAGCAGCTTAGAGTACGGACTAGCGGGAGGGGTCGGGGAGCAGTACTTC	CASSLEYGLAGGVGEQYF
TRBV2	-	-	15	TRBJ2-2	TGTGCCAGCAATACTTTGGGCCTGAACACCGGGGAGCTGTTTTTT	CASNTLGLNTGELFF
TRBV5-1	TRBD2	-	15	TRBJ2-1	TGCGCCAGCAGCGTACTAGCGGGGGTTTACAATGAGCAGTTCTTC	CASSVLAGVYNEQFF
TRBV10-1	TRBD1	-	19	TRBJ1-5	TGCGCCAGCAGTGGCACCGGGACAGGCTCACCATATAGCAATCAGCCCCAGCATTTT	CASSGTGTGSPYSNQPQHF
TRBV6-1	-	-	12	TRBJ2-7	TGTGCCAGCAGCTCCGGGGATTGGCGGCAGTACTTC	CASSSGDWRQYF
TRBV11-3	TRBD2	-	16	TRBJ2-3	TGTGCCAGCAGCGTATCTAGCGGGCTAAGCACAGATACGCAGTATTTT	CASSVSSGLSTDTQYF
TRBV24-1	-	once	15	TRBJ2-5	TGTGCCACCAGTGGCGGGACAGCCGTCCAAGAGACCCAGTACTTC	CATSGGTAVQETQYF
TRBV29-1	TRBD2	-	15	TRBJ2-1	TGCAGCGTAGCTCCACTAGCGTCCGCCTACAATGAGCAGTTCTTC	CSVAPLASAYNEQFF
TRBV11-3	-	-	16	TRBJ2-1	TGTGCCAGCAGCTCTCGGGACTCCGGGCGGGCACATGAGCAGTTCTTC	CASSSRDSGRAHEQFF
TRBV5-4	-	few	15	TRBJ1-4	TGTGCCAGCAGTGTTGGGGGGGCGCAGAATGAAAAACTGTTTTTT	CASSVGGAQNEKLFF
TRBV11-2	-	-	14	TRBJ1-4	TGTGCCAGCAGCTTGGCAGGGACTAATGAAAAACTGTTTTTT	CASSLAGTNEKLFF
TRBV18	TRBD1	-	16	TRBJ1-2	TGTGCCAGCTCACCAGACAGGGGGACCAGGACCTATGGCTACACCTTC	CASSPDRGTRTYGYTF
TRBV2	TRBD2	-	13	TRBJ2-7	TGTGCCATTGGATTAGCGGGGGTATACGAGCAGTACTTC	CAIGLAGVYEQYF
TRBV7-2	TRBD2	-	16	TRBJ2-4	TGTGCCAGCAGCAGACGACTAGCGGGAGATATGGACATTCAGTACTTC	CASSRRLAGDMDIQYF
TRBV5-5	TRBD1	-	15	TRBJ2-7	TGTGCCAGCAGCTTAGGGACAGTTGGGACCTACGAGCAGTACTTC	CASSLGTVGTYEQYF
TRBV7-9	TRBD1	-	15	TRBJ1-1	TGTGCCAGCAGCCTAGATCAGACAGGGAGGACTGAAGCTTTCTTT	CASSLDQTGRTEAFF
TRBV18	TRBD2	-	16	TRBJ2-1	TGTGCCAGCTCAGTACTCCTAGCGGGAGGTACCGGTGAGCAGTTCTTC	CASSVLLAGGTGEQFF
TRBV7-6	-	-	15	TRBJ2-7	TGTGCCAGCAGCGCCCGGTTGGGAGCGACCTACGAGCAGTACTTC	CASSARLGATYEQYF
TRBV5-6	TRBD2	-	16	TRBJ2-1	TGTGCCAGCAGCTTGGCACTAGCGGGGACTCATGGTGAGCAGTTCTTC	CASSLALAGTHGEQFF
TRBV5-1	-	-	16	TRBJ1-6	TGCGCCAGCAGCTTGGACGATCGGGGGTATAATTCACCCCTCCACTTT	CASSLDDRGYNSPLHF
TRBV14	-	-	18	TRBJ1-5	TGTGCCAGCAGCCAAAAGCCCCGATTTGAGAGAAGCAATCAGCCCCAGCATTTT	CASSQKPRFERSNQPQHF
TRBV24-1	TRBD1	once	15	TRBJ2-3	TGTGCCACCAGTGACCTAGGGGGCGGGACAGATACGCAGTATTTT	CATSDLGGGTDTQYF
TRBV27	TRBD2	-	15	TRBJ2-3	TGTGCCAGCACCCTCAAAGCGGGAGTATGGGATACGCAGTATTTT	CASTLKAGVWDTQYF
TRBV6-5	-	-	13	TRBJ2-7	TGTGCCAGCAGTTGGAGATTGCACTCCGAGCAGTACTTC	CASSWRLHSEQYF
TRBV5-1	-	once	15	TRBJ1-6	TGCGCCAGCAGCGGTAGGGGAGGGCTAGGTTCACCCCTCCACTTT	CASSGRGGLGSPLHF
TRBV7-9	-	once	14	TRBJ2-7	TGTGCCAGCAGATTGGACAGTAGCTCCTACGAGCAGTACTTC	CASRLDSSSYEQYF
TRBV5-6	-	-	15	TRBJ1-4	TGTGCCAGCAGCAGACTATCAGCGGGGGATGAAAAACTGTTTTTT	CASSRLSAGDEKLFF
TRBV5-8	-	-	17	TRBJ1-1	TGTGCCAGCAGCCTCTTAAGGGGCACAGATATTAACACTGAAGCTTTCTTT	CASSLLRGTDINTEAFF
TRBV18	-	-	14	TRBJ2-1	TGTGCCAGCTCAAAGGGGCAGGGCTACAATGAGCAGTTCTTC	CASSKGQGYNEQFF
TRBV3-1/TRBV3-2	TRBD2	few	13	TRBJ2-7	TGTGCCAGCAGCCAACTAGCGGGAGGCGAGCAGTACTTC	CASSQLAGGEQYF
TRBV11-2	TRBD1	once	15	TRBJ1-1	TGTGCCAGCAGCTCAACACAAGAGTATGACAGGGTGGCTTTCTTT	CASSSTQEYDRVAFF
TRBV5-1	-	-	12	TRBJ2-1	TGCGCCAGCAGTAAAGAGTACAATGAGCAGTTCTTC	CASSKEYNEQFF
TRBV7-9	TRBD2	-	15	TRBJ2-5	TGTGCCAGCAGCGAAAGCGGGAGGCTCGTCGAGACCCAGTACTTC	CASSESGRLVETQYF
TRBV7-9	-	-	15	TRBJ2-1	TGTGCCAGCAGCTTATTATCGGGAGCCGGCAATGAGCAGTTCTTC	CASSLLSGAGNEQFF
TRBV11-2	-	-	13	TRBJ2-1	TGTGCCAGCAGCTTAGTCCCCGGGAATGAGCAGTTCTTC	CASSLVPGNEQFF
TRBV6-5	TRBD2	-	14	TRBJ2-1	TGTGCCAGCACCGTTAGCGGGAGATCGCATGAGCAGTTCTTC	CASTVSGRSHEQFF
TRBV28	TRBD1	-	15	TRBJ1-5	TGTGCCAGCAGAGGGACAGGGGGCTGGTTTCAGCCCCAGCATTTT	CASRGTGGWFQPQHF